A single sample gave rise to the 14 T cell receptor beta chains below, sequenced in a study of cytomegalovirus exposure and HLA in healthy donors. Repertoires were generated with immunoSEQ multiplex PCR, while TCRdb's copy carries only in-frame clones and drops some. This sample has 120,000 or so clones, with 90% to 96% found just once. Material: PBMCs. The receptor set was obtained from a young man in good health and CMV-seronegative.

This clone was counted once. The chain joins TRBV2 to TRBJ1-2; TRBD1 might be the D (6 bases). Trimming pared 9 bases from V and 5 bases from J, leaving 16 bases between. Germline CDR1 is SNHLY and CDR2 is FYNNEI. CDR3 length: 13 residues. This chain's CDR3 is CASTLGTTYGYTF. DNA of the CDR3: TGTGCCAGTACACTGGGGACAACTTATGGCTACACCTTC.

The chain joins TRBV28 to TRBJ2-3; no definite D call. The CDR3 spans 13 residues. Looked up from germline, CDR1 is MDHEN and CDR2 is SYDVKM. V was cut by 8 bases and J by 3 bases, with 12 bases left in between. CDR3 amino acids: CASGVHTTDTQYF. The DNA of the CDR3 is TGTGCCAGCGGTGTACATACAACAGATACGCAGTATTTT.

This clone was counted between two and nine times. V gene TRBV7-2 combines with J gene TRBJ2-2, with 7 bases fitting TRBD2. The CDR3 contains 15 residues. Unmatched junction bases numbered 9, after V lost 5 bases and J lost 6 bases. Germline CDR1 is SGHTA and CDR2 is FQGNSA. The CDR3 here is CASSSRAGESGELFF. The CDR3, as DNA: TGTGCCAGCAGCAGTAGGGCGGGAGAGTCCGGGGAGCTGTTTTTT.

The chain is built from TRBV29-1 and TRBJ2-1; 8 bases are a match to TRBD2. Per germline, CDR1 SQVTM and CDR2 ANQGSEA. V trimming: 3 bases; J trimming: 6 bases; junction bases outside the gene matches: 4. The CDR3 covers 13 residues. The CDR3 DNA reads TGCAGCGTTGACGGGACTAGTCCCAATGAGCAGTTCTTC. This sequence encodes CSVDGTSPNEQFF.

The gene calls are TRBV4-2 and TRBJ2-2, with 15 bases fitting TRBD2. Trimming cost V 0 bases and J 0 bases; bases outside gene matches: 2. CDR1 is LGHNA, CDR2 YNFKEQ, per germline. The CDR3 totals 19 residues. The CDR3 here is CASSQEGLAGGTNTGELFF. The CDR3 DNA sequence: TGTGCCAGCAGCCAAGAGGGACTAGCGGGAGGAACGAACACCGGGGAGCTGTTTTTT.

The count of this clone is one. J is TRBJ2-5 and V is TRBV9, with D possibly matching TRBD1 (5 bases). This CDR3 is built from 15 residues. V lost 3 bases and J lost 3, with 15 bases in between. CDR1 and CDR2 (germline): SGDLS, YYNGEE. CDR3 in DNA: TGTGCCAGCAGCGAAGCCGACAGATGGGAAGAGACCCAGTACTTC. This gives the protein CASSEADRWEETQYF.

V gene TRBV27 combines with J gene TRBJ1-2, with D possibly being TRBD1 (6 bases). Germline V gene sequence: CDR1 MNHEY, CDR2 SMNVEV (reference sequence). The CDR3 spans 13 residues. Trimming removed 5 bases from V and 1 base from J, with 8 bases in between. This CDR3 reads CASSVQGNYGYTF. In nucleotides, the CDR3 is TGTGCCAGCAGTGTACAGGGTAACTATGGCTACACCTTC.

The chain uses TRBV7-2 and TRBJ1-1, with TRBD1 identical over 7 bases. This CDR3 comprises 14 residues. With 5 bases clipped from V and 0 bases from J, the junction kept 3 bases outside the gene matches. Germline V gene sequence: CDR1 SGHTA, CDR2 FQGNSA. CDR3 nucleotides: TGTGCCAGCAGCACGGGACAGCTGAACACTGAAGCTTTCTTT. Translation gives CASSTGQLNTEAFF. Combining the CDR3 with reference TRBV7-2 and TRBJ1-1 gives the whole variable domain GAGVSQSPSNKVTEKGKDVELRCDPISGHTALYWYRQSLGQGLEFLIYFQGNSAPDKSGLPSDRFSAERTGGSVSTLTIQRTQQEDSAVYLCASSTGQLNTEAFFGQGTRLTVV.

DNA for the CDR3: TGTGCCAGCAGTTTAGTAGCGGGAGGCCACGAGCAGTACTTC. Translating gives CASSLVAGGHEQYF. The chain employs TRBV27 and TRBJ2-7, with 10 bases aligning to TRBD2. CDR1 is MNHEY and CDR2 is SMNVEV in the germline V gene (reference sequence). The J segment lost 5 bases and the V segment lost 2 bases, leaving 3 bases of the junction unmatched. The CDR3 contains 14 residues.

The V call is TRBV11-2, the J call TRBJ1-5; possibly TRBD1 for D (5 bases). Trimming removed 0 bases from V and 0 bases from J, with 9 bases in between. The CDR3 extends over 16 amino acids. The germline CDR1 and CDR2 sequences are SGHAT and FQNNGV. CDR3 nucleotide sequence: TGTGCCAGCAGCTTAGAGGGGGGTTATAGCAATCAGCCCCAGCATTTT. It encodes CASSLEGGYSNQPQHF.

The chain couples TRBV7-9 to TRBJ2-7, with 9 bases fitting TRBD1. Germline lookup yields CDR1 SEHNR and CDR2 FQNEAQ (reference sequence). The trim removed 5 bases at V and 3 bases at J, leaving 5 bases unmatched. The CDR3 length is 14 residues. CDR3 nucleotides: TGTGCCAGCAGCCCAGACAGGGGGAACTACGAGCAGTACTTC. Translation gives CASSPDRGNYEQYF.

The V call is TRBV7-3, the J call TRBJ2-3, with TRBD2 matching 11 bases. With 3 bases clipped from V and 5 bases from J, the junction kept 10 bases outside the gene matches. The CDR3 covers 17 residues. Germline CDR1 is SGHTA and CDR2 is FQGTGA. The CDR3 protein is CASSLDASGRSLDTQYF. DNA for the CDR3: TGTGCCAGCAGCTTGGACGCTAGCGGGAGGTCTTTAGATACGCAGTATTTT.

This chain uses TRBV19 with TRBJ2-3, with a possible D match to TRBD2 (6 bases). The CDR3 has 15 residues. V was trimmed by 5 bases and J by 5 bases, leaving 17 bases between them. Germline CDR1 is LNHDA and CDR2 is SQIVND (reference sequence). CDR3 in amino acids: CASSPLPGAGDTQYF. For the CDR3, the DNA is TGTGCCAGTAGTCCGTTGCCGGGAGCGGGAGATACGCAGTATTTT. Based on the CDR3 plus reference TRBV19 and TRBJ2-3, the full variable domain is DGGITQSPKYLFRKEGQNVTLSCEQNLNHDAMYWYRQDPGQGLRLIYYSQIVNDFQKGDIAEGYSVSREKKESFPLTVTSAQKNPTAFYLCASSPLPGAGDTQYFGPGTRLTVL.

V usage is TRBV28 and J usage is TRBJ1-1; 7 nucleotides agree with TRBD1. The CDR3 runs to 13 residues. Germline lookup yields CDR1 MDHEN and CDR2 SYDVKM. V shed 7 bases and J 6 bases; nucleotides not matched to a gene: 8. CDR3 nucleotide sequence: TGTGCCAGCAAACGACAGGGCGGCGCTGAAGCTTTCTTT. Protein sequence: CASKRQGGAEAFF.